This TCR beta chain was sequenced for a study of CD8 T cells in ankylosing spondylitis (dated by TCRdb to 2016 to 2017). Broadly, across the study: T cell receptor beta repertoires were profiled in healthy donors and ankylosing spondylitis patients so that disease-linked TCR variants could be found. Peripheral blood was sampled, and synovial fluid was also collected from ankylosing spondylitis patients. The full study cohort was made up of about 24 ankylosing spondylitis patients and 108 healthy donors.

Beyond this particular receptor, the publication reports: Significant enrichment of the disease-linked clones was reported in matched synovial fluid samples from ankylosing spondylitis patients. Some motif variants had previously been reported in the synovial fluid and blood of reactive arthritis patients, which suggests shared mechanisms of disease initiation. The disease-linked clones had a CD8+ phenotype and were found at relatively low frequencies in peripheral blood. A TCR beta motif made up of roughly eight highly homologous amino acid variants appeared to be characteristic of blood from ankylosing spondylitis patients.

The CDR3 runs 12 amino acids, cysteine and phenylalanine included. CDR3 DNA is the only sequence kept; it has 36 bases, read in frame from the first base. CDR1 MDHEN and CDR2 SYDVKM are derived from the germline V gene. V is cut by 3 bases and J by 8 bases, and the space between the germline ends is 10 bases. There are many counts of this clonotype. What antigen it recognizes has not been identified. Per-base qualities were not stored, and no clone one base away is much larger. Sequencing relied on an Illumina HiSeq 2500. TCR beta libraries were prepared by quantitative 5'-RACE with molecular barcodes. Concerning the study's data processing: To identify disease-linked TCR variants, a new computational method was used, one built on a probabilistic model of VDJ rearrangement. TCRdb trimmed the raw reads at Q25, called clones with MiXCR and kept productive beta chains. Here each entry gathers all rows of one CDR3 protein and keeps the most common genes and DNA. The V and J calls were not made by the authors but by TCRdb's processing. For this sample the table gives about 92,000 distinct CDR3 sequences, of which around 10% were detected only once. The top ten hold under 6% of the sample.

The sequence was collected from a male donor with ankylosing spondylitis or in good health (not recorded which). The V and J segments used are TRBV28 and TRBJ1-2, with TRBD1 perhaps the D gene, on 5 matching bases. Sequenced input: blood, either unsorted or a sorted T cell fraction (not recorded which). The CDR3 protein sequence reads: CASSFRGYGYTF. In nucleotide form, the sequence is TGTGCCAGCAGTTTCCGGGGGTACGGCTACACCTTC.